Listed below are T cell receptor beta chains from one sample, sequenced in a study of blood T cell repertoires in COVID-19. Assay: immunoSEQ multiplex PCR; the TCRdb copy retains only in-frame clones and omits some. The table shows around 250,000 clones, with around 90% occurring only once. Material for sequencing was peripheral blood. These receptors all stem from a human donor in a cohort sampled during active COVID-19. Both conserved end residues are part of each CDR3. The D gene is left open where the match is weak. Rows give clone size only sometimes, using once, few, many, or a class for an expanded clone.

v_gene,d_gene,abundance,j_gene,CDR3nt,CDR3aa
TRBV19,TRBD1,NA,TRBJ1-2,TGTGCCAGTAGTATGGACAGGGGCCAACTTGGTAACTATGGCTACACCTTC,CASSMDRGQLGNYGYTF
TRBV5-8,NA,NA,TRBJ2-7,TGTGCCAGTGGAGAGGACGGACTTATCCAAGGAGGGATCTCCTACGAGCAGTACTTC,CASGEDGLIQGGISYEQYF
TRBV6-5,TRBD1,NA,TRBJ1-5,TGTGCCAGCATGGGGACAGCATATCAGCCCCAGCATTTT,CASMGTAYQPQHF
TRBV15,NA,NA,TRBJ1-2,TGTGCCACCTCGGAACTTGGTACAGCCCCACGGGGCTACACCTTC,CATSELGTAPRGYTF
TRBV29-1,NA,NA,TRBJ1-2,TGCAGCGTGGGGGACAAAACCTATGGCTACACCTTC,CSVGDKTYGYTF
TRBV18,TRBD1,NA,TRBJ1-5,TGTGCCAGCTCCGGCCGGGACAGGGGGCGTCAGCCCCAGCATTTT,CASSGRDRGRQPQHF
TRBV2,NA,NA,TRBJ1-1,TGTGCCAGCAGTTTGGGGCTTTTGGGCTACGGCGCTGAAGCTTTCTTT,CASSLGLLGYGAEAFF
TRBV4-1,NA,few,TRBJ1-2,TGCGCCAGCAGCCAAGGTCTGAAGCAGGGTTTGAACTATGGCTACACCTTC,CASSQGLKQGLNYGYTF
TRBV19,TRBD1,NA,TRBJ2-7,TGTGCCAGTACTCCGGGACAGGGCTCCTACGAGCAGTACTTC,CASTPGQGSYEQYF
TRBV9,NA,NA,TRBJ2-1,TGTGCCAGCAGCGCGGGGAGGGACAACTCCAATGAGCAGTTCTTC,CASSAGRDNSNEQFF
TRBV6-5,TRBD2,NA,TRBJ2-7,TGTGCCAGCAGTCCAGCGGGAGGGCTATGGGAGCAGTACTTC,CASSPAGGLWEQYF
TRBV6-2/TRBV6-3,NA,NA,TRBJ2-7,TGTGCCAGCAGCAGACCTAGGGGTACCTACGAGCAGTACTTC,CASSRPRGTYEQYF
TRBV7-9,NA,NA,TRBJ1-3,TGTGCCAGCAGTCCCGTGGGGAGTGGAAACACCATATATTTT,CASSPVGSGNTIYF
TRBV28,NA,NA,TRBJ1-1,TGTGCCAGCACCCCGGAGTGGCAAAGGAGGGGAACTGAAGCTTTCTTT,CASTPEWQRRGTEAFF
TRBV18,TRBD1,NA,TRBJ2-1,TGTGCCAGCTCACCAGGCAGGGGACAGGGAGGTGAGCAGTTCTTC,CASSPGRGQGGEQFF
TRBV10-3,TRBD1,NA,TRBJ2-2,TGTGCCATCTCCGGGACAGGTTACACCGGGGAGCTGTTTTTT,CAISGTGYTGELFF
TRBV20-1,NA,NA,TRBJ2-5,TGCAGTGCTAGTCTTCCCGAGGAGACCCAGTACTTC,CSASLPEETQYF
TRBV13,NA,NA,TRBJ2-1,TGTGCCAGCGAAGGGTTGAGGGAGGCCGTCTCCTACAATGAGCAGTTCTTC,CASEGLREAVSYNEQFF
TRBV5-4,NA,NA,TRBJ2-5,TGTGCCAGCAGCCCTCTAGGGGGGGGCGAGGAGACCCAGTACTTC,CASSPLGGGEETQYF
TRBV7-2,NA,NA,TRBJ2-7,TGTGCCAGCAGCTTAGACGGATACAGCTACGAGCAGTACTTC,CASSLDGYSYEQYF
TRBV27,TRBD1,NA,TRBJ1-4,TGTGCCAGCAGTTCCATCAGGGGGGAAAAACTGTTTTTT,CASSSIRGEKLFF
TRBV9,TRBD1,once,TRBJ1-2,TGTGCCAGCAGCGGGACAGGGTACTATGGCTACACCTTC,CASSGTGYYGYTF
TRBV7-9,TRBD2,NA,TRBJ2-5,TGTGCCAGCAGCTTTGTCCTAGCGGGAGGGCAAGAGACCCAGTACTTC,CASSFVLAGGQETQYF
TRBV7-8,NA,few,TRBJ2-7,TGTGCCAGCAGCCCCTTCTACGAGCAGTACTTC,CASSPFYEQYF
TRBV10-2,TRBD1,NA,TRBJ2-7,TGCGCCAGCAGGGGGAGGGACAGGGGATCCTACGAGCAGTACTTC,CASRGRDRGSYEQYF
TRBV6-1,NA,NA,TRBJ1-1,TGTGCCAGCAGTGAACAGGGGCGCACTGAAGCTTTCTTT,CASSEQGRTEAFF
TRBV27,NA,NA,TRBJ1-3,TGTGCCAGCTCAGGGAACCCGCAGGAGACCATATATTTT,CASSGNPQETIYF
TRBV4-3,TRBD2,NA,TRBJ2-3,TGCGCCAGCAGCCAAGATCGACTAGCGGGCCTTACAAACACAGATACGCAGTATTTT,CASSQDRLAGLTNTDTQYF
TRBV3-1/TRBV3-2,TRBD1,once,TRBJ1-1,TGTGCCAGCAGCCAAGACCCTCGGGACAGGGGTCTCATGAACACTGAAGCTTTCTTT,CASSQDPRDRGLMNTEAFF
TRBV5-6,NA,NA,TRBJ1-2,TGTGCCAGCAGCTTGGCGGCAGAGGGGACTTACACCTTC,CASSLAAEGTYTF
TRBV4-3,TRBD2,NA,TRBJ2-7,TGCGCCAGCAGCCAAACCGCTTCTAGCGGGAGCTTCTACGAGCAGTACTTC,CASSQTASSGSFYEQYF
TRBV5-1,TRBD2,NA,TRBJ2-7,TGCGCCAGCAGCTACGAACTAGCGGGGGGACTCTACGAGCAGTACTTC,CASSYELAGGLYEQYF
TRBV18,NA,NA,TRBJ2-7,TGTGCCAGCTCAGCAGGGATTTACGAGCAGTACTTC,CASSAGIYEQYF
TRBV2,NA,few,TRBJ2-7,TGTGCCAGCAGTGAAAGGGCTAGCGTGAATTTCTTCTACGAGCAGTACTTC,CASSERASVNFFYEQYF
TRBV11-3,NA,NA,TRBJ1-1,TGTGCCAGCAGCTTCGGGACATCGGACACTGAAGCTTTCTTT,CASSFGTSDTEAFF
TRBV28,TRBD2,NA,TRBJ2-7,TGTGCCAGCAGCCGTTTAGCGGGAGTTTTCGAGCAGTACTTC,CASSRLAGVFEQYF
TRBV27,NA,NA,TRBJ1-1,TGTGCCAGCAGTTTATCGATGTCAGGGCCTGAAGCTTTCTTT,CASSLSMSGPEAFF
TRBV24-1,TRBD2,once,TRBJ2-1,TGTGCCACCAGTGATGTGAGCGGGAGAACCTACAATGAGCAGTTCTTC,CATSDVSGRTYNEQFF
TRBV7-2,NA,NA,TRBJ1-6,TGTGCCAGCAGCTTAAACAGGGCCTATAATTCACCCCTCCACTTT,CASSLNRAYNSPLHF
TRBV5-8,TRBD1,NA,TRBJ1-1,TGTGCCAGCAGCTTGGATACAGGGGGCGGTTCAGCTTTCTTT,CASSLDTGGGSAFF
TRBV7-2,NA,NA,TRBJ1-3,TGTGCCAGCAGCTTAGCACTAGGCCTCGGAAACACCATATATTTT,CASSLALGLGNTIYF
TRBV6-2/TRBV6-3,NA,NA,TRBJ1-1,TGTGCCAGCAGTTACTTCGGCGGCACTGAAGCTTTCTTT,CASSYFGGTEAFF
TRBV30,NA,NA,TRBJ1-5,TGTGCCTGGAGTGGGTCAGGGCAGCCCCAGCATTTT,CAWSGSGQPQHF
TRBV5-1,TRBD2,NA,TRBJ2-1,TGCGCCAGCTCTAGCGGGTACACAGAGAACCTCAATGAGCAGTTCTTC,CASSSGYTENLNEQFF
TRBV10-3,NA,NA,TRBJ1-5,TGTGCCATCAGTGAGTCCCCAGGGAGGGGGGACGATCAGCCCCAGCATTTT,CAISESPGRGDDQPQHF
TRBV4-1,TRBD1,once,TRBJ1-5,TGCGCCAGCAGCCATCTTGGACAGGAGAATCAGCCCCAGCATTTT,CASSHLGQENQPQHF
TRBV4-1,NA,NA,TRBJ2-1,TGCGCCAGCAGCTCCTACCAGGGACTGACCCTCCGAGAGCAGTTCTTC,CASSSYQGLTLREQFF
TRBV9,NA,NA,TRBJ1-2,TGTGCCAGCAGCGTGTTCCGGCAGGCCTTCTCTGGCTACACCTTC,CASSVFRQAFSGYTF
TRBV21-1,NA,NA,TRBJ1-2,TGTGCCAGCAGCACCCGGAGGGGGCGAAGGTATGGCTACACCTTC,CASSTRRGRRYGYTF
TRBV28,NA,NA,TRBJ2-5,TGTGCCAGCAGTCCCACCCCCACAGGCCCGGAGACCCAGTACTTC,CASSPTPTGPETQYF